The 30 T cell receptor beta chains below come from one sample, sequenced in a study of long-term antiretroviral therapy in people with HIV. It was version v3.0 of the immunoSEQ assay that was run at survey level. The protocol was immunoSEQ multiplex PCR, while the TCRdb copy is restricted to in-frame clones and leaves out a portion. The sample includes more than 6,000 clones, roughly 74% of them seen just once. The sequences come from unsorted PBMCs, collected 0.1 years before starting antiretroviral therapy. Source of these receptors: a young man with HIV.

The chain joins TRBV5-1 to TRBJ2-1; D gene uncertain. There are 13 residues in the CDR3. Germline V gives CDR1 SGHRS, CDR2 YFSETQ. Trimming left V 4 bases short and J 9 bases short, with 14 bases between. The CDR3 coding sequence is TGCGCCAGCAGCCCTGTTGGGGATCTTGAGCAGTTCTTC. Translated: CASSPVGDLEQFF.

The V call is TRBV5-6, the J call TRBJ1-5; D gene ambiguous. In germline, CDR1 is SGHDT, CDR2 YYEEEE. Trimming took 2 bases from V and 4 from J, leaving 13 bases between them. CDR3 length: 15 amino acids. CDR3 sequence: CASSFGPMANQPQHF. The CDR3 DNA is TGTGCCAGCAGCTTTGGCCCAATGGCGAATCAGCCCCAGCATTTT.

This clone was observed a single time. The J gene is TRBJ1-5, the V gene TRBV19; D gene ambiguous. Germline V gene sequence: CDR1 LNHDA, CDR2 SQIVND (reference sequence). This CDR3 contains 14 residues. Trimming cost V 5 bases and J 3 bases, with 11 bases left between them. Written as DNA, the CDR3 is TGTGCCAGTAGTCTGCGGCAGGACAATCAGCCCCAGCATTTT. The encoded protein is CASSLRQDNQPQHF.

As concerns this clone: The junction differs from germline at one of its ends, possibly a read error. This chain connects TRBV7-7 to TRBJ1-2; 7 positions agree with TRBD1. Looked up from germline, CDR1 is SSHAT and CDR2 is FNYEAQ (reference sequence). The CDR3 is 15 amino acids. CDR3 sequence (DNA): TGTGCTAGCAGCGAAGGGGCAGGGGGTAGGTCTGGCTACACCTTC. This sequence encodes CASSEGAGGRSGYTF.

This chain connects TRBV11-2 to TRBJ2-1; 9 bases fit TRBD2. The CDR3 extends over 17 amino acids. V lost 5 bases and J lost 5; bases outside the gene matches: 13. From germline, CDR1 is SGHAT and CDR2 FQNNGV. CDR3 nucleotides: TGTGCCAGCAGCCCCCCCGGTTTGACTAGCGGCAACAATGAGCAGTTCTTC. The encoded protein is CASSPPGLTSGNNEQFF. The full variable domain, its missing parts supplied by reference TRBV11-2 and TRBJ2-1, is EAGVAQSPRYKIIEKRQSVAFWCNPISGHATLYWYQQILGQGPKLLIQFQNNGVVDDSQLPKDRFSAERLKGVDSTLKIQPAKLEDSAVYLCASSPPGLTSGNNEQFFGPGTRLTVL.

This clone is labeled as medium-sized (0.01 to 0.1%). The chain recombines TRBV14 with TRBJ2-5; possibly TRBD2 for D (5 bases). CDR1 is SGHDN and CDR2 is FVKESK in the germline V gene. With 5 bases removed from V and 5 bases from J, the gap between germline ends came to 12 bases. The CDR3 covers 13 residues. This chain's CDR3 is CASSELVLETQYF. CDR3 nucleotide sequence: TGTGCCAGCAGCGAACTAGTTCTTGAGACCCAGTACTTC. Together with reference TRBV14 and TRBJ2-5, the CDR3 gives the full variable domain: EAGVTQFPSHSVIEKGQTVTLRCDPISGHDNLYWYRRVMGKEIKFLLHFVKESKQDESGMPNNRFLAERTGGTYSTLKVQPAELEDSGVYFCASSELVLETQYFGPGTRLLVL.

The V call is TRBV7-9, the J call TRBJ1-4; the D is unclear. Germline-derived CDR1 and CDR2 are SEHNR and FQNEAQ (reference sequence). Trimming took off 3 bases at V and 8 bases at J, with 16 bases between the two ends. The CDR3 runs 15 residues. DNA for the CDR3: TGTGCCAGCAGCTTCCTCTCTGGGGTAGGGGAAAAACTGTTTTTT. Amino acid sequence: CASSFLSGVGEKLFF.

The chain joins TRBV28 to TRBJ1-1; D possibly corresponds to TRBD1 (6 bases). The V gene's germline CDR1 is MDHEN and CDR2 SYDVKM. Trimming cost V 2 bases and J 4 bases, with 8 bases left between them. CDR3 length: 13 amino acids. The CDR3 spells CASSLGGGTEAFF. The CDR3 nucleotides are TGTGCCAGCAGTTTAGGAGGGGGCACTGAAGCTTTCTTT.

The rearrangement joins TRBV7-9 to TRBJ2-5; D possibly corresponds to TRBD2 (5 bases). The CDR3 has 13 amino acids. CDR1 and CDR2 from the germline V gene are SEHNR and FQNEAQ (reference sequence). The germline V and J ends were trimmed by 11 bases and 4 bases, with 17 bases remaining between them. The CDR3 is CAGVPSAGETQYF. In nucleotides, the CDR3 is TGTGCCGGAGTACCCTCGGCGGGAGAGACCCAGTACTTC. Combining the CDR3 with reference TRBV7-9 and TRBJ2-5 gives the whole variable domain DTGVSQNPRHKITKRGQNVTFRCDPISEHNRLYWYRQTLGQGPEFLTYFQNEAQLEKSRLLSDRFSAERPKGSFSTLEIQRTEQGDSAMYLCAGVPSAGETQYFGPGTRLLVL.

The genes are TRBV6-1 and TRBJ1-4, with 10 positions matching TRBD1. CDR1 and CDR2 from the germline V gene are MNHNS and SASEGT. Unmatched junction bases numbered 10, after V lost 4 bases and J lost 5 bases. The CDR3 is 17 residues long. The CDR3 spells CASSGGQGFIGNEKLFF. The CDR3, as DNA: TGTGCCAGCAGTGGGGGACAGGGGTTCATAGGGAATGAAAAACTGTTTTTT.

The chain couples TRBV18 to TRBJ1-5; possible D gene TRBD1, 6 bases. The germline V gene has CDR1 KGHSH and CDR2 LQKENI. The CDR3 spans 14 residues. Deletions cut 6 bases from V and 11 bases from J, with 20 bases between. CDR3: CASSPGGGALSQHF. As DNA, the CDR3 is TGTGCCAGCTCGCCAGGCGGGGGGGCTCTTTCCCAGCATTTT.

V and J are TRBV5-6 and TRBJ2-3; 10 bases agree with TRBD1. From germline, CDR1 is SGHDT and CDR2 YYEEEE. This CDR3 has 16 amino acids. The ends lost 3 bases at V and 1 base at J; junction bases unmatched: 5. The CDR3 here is CASSYRDRGRTDTQYF. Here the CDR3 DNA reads TGTGCCAGCAGCTACCGGGACAGGGGCCGCACAGATACGCAGTATTTT.

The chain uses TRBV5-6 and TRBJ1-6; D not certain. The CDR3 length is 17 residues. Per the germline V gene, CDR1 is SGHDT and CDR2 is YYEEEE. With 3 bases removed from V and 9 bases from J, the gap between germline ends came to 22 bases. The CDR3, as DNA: TGTGCCAGCAGCTCCGGCCTCGGGATTCGACCGGGTTCACCCCTCCACTTT. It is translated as CASSSGLGIRPGSPLHF. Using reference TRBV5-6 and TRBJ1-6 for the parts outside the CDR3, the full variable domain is DAGVTQSPTHLIKTRGQQVTLRCSPKSGHDTVSWYQQALGQGPQFIFQYYEEEERQRGNFPDRFSGHQFPNYSSELNVNALLLGDSALYLCASSSGLGIRPGSPLHFGNGTRLTVT.

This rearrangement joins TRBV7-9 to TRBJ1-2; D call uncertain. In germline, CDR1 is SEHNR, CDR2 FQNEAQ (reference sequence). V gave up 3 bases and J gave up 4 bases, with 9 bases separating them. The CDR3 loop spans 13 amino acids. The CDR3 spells CASSFLGIYGYTF. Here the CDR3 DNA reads TGTGCCAGCAGCTTTCTTGGGATCTATGGCTACACCTTC. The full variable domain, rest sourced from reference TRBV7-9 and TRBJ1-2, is DTGVSQNPRHKITKRGQNVTFRCDPISEHNRLYWYRQTLGQGPEFLTYFQNEAQLEKSRLLSDRFSAERPKGSFSTLEIQRTEQGDSAMYLCASSFLGIYGYTFGSGTRLTVV.

As DNA, the CDR3 is TGTGCCAGCAGCTTATTCATGAACGGAGGTGGCTACACCTTC. This sequence encodes CASSLFMNGGGYTF. The chain is built from TRBV11-2 and TRBJ1-2; D ambiguous. The V gene lost 2 bases and the J gene lost 7 bases, with 14 bases spanning the gap. Germline CDR1 and CDR2: SGHAT and FQNNGV. The CDR3 is 14 amino acids.

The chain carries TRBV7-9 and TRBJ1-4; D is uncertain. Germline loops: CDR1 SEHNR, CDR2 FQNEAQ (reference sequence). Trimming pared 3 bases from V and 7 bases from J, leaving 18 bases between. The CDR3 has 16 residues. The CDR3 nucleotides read TGTGCCAGCAGCTTTCCCAGGCGGTTAGGAAGTGAAAAACTGTTTTTT. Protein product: CASSFPRRLGSEKLFF.

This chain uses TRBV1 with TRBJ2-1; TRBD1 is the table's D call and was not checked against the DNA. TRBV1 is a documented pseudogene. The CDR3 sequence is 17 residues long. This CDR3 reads CTSSQLRPDRGPNEQFF. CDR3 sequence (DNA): TGCACCAGCAGCCAATTAAGGCCGGACAGAGGGCCTAATGAGCAGTTCTTC.

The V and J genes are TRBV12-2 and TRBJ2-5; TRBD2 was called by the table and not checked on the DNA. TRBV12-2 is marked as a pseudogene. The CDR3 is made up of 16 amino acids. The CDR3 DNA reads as TGTGCAAGTCGCAATATTAGCGGGGGATACCAAGAGACCCAGTACTTC. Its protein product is CASRNISGGYQETQYF.

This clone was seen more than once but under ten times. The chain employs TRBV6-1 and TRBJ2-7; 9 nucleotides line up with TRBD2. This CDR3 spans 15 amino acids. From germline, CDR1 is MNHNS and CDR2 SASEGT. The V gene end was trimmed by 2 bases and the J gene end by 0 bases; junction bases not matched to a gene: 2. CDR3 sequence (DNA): TGTGCCAGCAGTGAACTAGCGGGGAGCTCCTACGAGCAGTACTTC. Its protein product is CASSELAGSSYEQYF.

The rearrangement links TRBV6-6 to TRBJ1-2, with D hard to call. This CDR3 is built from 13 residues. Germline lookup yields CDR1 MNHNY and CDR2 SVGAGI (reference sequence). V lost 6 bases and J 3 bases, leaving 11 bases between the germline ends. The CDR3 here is CASSQGRDYGYTF. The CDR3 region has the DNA TGTGCCAGCAGCCAAGGCCGAGACTATGGCTACACCTTC.

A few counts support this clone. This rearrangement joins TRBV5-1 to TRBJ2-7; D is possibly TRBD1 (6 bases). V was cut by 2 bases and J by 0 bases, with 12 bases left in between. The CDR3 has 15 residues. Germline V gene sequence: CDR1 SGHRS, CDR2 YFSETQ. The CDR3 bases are TGCGCCAGCAGCTTATGGGGGCAGCGCTCCTACGAGCAGTACTTC. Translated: CASSLWGQRSYEQYF. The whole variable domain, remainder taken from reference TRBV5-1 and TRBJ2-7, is KAGVTQTPRYLIKTRGQQVTLSCSPISGHRSVSWYQQTPGQGLQFLFEYFSETQRNKGNFPGRFSGRQFSNSRSEMNVSTLELGDSALYLCASSLWGQRSYEQYFGPGTRLTVT.

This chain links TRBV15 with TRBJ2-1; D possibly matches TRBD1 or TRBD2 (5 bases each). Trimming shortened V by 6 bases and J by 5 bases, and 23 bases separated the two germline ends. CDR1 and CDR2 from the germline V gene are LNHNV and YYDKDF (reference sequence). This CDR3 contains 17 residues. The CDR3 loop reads CATRKDRDPLKNNEQFF. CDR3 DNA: TGTGCCACCAGAAAGGACCGGGACCCCTTAAAAAACAATGAGCAGTTCTTC. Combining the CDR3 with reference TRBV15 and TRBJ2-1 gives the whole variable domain DAMVIQNPRYQVTQFGKPVTLSCSQTLNHNVMYWYQQKSSQAPKLLFHYYDKDFNNEADTPDNFQSRRPNTSFCFLDIRSPGLGDTAMYLCATRKDRDPLKNNEQFFGPGTRLTVL.

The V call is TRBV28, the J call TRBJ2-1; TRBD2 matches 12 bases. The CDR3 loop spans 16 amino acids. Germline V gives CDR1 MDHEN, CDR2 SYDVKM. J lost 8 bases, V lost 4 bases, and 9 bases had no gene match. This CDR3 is CASSSTPSGGVHEQFF. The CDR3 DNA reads TGTGCCAGCAGTTCCACCCCTAGCGGGGGGGTCCATGAGCAGTTCTTC.

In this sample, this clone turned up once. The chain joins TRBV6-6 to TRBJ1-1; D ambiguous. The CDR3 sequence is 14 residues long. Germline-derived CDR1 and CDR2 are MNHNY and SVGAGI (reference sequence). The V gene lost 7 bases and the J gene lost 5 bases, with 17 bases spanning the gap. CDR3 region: CASTPTGRRTEAFF. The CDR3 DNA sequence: TGTGCCAGCACCCCCACGGGCCGACGGACTGAAGCTTTCTTT.

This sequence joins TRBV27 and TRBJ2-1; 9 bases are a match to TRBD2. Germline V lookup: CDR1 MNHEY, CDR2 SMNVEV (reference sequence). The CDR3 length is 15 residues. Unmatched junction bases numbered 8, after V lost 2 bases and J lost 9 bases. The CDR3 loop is CASSLIGGGASEQFF. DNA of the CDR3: TGTGCCAGCAGTTTAATAGGCGGGGGGGCCTCTGAGCAGTTCTTC.

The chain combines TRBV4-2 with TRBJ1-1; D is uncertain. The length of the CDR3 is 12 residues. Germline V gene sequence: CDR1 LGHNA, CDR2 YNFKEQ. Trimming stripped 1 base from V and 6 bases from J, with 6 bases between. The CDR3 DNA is TGTGCCAGCAGCCAAGGTGGTTCTGAAGCTTTCTTT. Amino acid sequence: CASSQGGSEAFF.

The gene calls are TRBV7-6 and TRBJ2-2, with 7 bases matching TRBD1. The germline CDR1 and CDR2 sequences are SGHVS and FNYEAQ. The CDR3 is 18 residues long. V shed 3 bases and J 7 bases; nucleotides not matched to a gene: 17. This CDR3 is CASSFAVRDRDYFGELFF. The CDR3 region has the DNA TGTGCCAGCAGCTTCGCCGTCCGAGACAGGGATTACTTCGGGGAGCTGTTTTTT.

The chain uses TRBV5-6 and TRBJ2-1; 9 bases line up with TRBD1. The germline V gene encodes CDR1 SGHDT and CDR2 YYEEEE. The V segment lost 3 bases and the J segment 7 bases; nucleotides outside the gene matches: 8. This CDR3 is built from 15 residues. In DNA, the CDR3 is TGTGCCAGCAGCTCTCCGGGACAGGGAGAGAATGAGCAGTTCTTC. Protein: CASSSPGQGENEQFF.

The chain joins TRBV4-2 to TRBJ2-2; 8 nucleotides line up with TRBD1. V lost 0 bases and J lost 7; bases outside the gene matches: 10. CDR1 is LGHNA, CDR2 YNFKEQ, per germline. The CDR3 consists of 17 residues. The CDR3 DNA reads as TGTGCCAGCAGCCAAGATCACCAGGGGGCGCGAATCGGGGAGCTGTTTTTT. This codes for CASSQDHQGARIGELFF.

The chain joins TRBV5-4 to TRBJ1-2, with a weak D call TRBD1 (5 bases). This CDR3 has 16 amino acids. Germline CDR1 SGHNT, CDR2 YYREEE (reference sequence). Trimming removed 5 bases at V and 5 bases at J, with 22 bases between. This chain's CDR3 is CASRIGSRPGRYGYTF. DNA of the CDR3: TGTGCCAGCAGGATTGGGTCCAGGCCAGGGCGGTATGGCTACACCTTC.